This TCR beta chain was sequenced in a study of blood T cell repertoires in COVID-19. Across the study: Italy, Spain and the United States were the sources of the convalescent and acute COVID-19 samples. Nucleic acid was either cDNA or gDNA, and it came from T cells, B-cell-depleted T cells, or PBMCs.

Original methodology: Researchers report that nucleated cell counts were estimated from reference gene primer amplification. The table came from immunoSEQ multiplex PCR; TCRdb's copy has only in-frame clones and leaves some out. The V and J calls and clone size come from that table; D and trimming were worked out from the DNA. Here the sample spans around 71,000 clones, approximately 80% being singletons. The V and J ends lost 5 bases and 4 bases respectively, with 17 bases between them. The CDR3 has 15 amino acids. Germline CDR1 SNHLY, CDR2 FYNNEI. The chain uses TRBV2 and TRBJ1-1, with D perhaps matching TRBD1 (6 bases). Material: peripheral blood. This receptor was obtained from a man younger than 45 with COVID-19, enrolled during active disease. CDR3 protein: CASSPGTPGATEAFF. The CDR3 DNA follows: TGTGCCAGCAGTCCCGGGACACCAGGGGCCACTGAAGCTTTCTTT.